One sample yielded the 13 T cell receptor beta chains listed below, sequenced in a study of blood T cell repertoires in COVID-19. Libraries were prepared by immunoSEQ multiplex PCR; TCRdb keeps only in-frame clonotypes and omits some of them. This table has around 160,000 clones, nearly 80% appearing once. Sequencing was carried out using peripheral blood. The receptors come from a woman over 75 with acute or convalescent COVID-19.

The chain joins TRBV9 to TRBJ2-1; possible D gene TRBD2, 6 bases. The CDR3 spans 15 residues. Germline V gene lookup returns CDR1 SGDLS and CDR2 YYNGEE. Trimming removed 2 bases from V and 3 bases from J, with 12 bases in between. CDR3 nucleotides: TGTGCCAGCAGCGTCCGGGACTCGGTCTACAATGAGCAGTTCTTC. It yields the protein CASSVRDSVYNEQFF. Combining the CDR3 with reference TRBV9 and TRBJ2-1 gives the whole variable domain DSGVTQTPKHLITATGQRVTLRCSPRSGDLSVYWYQQSLDQGLQFLIQYYNGEERAKGNILERFSAQQFPDLHSELNLSSLELGDSALYFCASSVRDSVYNEQFFGPGTRLTVL.

This chain connects TRBV24-1 to TRBJ2-2, with 11 bases lining up with TRBD1. This CDR3 region has 16 residues. V gave up 5 bases and J gave up 6 bases; unmatched junction bases: 7. Germline V gives CDR1 KGHDR, CDR2 SFDVKD. CDR3 sequence reads: CATSGRDRGYSGELFF. CDR3 bases: TGTGCCACCAGTGGAAGGGACAGGGGGTATTCCGGGGAGCTGTTTTTT.

The V and J genes are TRBV3-1 (or the pseudogene TRBV3-2) and TRBJ2-2; D may be TRBD2 (6 bases). The CDR3 spans 14 residues. From germline, CDR1 is LGHDT and CDR2 YNNKEL (reference sequence). Trimming pared 6 bases from V and 5 bases from J, leaving 13 bases between. This CDR3 is CASRAGLSTGELFF. CDR3 nucleotides: TGTGCCAGCAGGGCAGGACTAAGTACCGGGGAGCTGTTTTTT.

V usage is TRBV28 and J usage is TRBJ2-7, with D perhaps TRBD1 (6 bases). The V end was cut by 4 bases, the J end by 3 bases, with 22 bases between. This CDR3 contains 17 residues. The germline CDR1 and CDR2 sequences are MDHEN and SYDVKM. CDR3 coding DNA: TGTGCCAGCAGTTCAAGCTTAGGAGAACAGGGTATCTACGAGCAGTACTTC. It specifies CASSSSLGEQGIYEQYF.

The chain uses TRBV2 and TRBJ1-6; 8 nucleotides line up with TRBD1. Germline V gene sequence: CDR1 SNHLY, CDR2 FYNNEI. The ends lost 2 bases at V and 0 bases at J; junction bases unmatched: 18. The CDR3 has 22 amino acids. The CDR3 protein is CASSETSGTGLLISSYNSPLHF. CDR3 nucleotide sequence: TGTGCCAGCAGTGAAACTTCCGGGACAGGTCTCTTAATTAGCTCCTATAATTCACCCCTCCACTTT.

This clone has only a few counts. CDR3 nucleotides: TGTGCCACCAGTGATTTATCCGCTAGCGGCTTCTCCTACAATGAGCAGTTCTTC. Encoded protein: CATSDLSASGFSYNEQFF. V gene TRBV24-1 combines with J gene TRBJ2-1; 7 bases match TRBD2. The CDR3 contains 18 residues. The germline CDR1 and CDR2 sequences are KGHDR and SFDVKD. The V and J ends lost 1 base and 0 bases, in that order; junction bases with no gene match: 8.

The rearrangement joins TRBV30 to TRBJ2-1, with D perhaps TRBD2 (7 bases). The CDR3 totals 13 residues. V dropped 0 bases and J dropped 6 bases, with 9 bases sitting between them. From germline, CDR1 is GTSNPN and CDR2 SVGIG (reference sequence). The CDR3 DNA reads as TGTGCCTGGAGTGTAGGGGGGGTCAATGAGCAGTTCTTC. The encoded protein is CAWSVGGVNEQFF.

V usage is TRBV10-1 and J usage is TRBJ2-1, with D possibly matching TRBD1 (6 bases). V shed 6 bases and J shed 2 bases, with 14 bases lying between them. This CDR3 is built from 15 residues. Germline-derived CDR1 and CDR2 are WNHNN and SYGVQD (reference sequence). The CDR3 here is CASRGRGFPYNEQFF. Here the CDR3 DNA reads TGCGCCAGCAGGGGAAGGGGGTTTCCCTACAATGAGCAGTTCTTC.

The J gene is TRBJ2-7, the V gene TRBV28, with TRBD2 as a possible D gene (6 bases). This CDR3 has 15 amino acids. Germline CDR1 and CDR2: MDHEN and SYDVKM. Trimming took off 3 bases at V and 0 bases at J, with 12 bases between the two ends. CDR3 nucleotides: TGTGCCAGCAGTTTGGGGGGTTACAGCTCCTACGAGCAGTACTTC. It yields the protein CASSLGGYSSYEQYF.

The chain employs TRBV30 and TRBJ2-3, with D possibly matching TRBD2 (5 bases). The CDR3 extends over 12 amino acids. CDR1 is GTSNPN and CDR2 is SVGIG in the germline V gene (reference sequence). V dropped 6 bases and J dropped 5 bases, with 12 bases sitting between them. The CDR3 spells CACRTSGDTQYF. The CDR3 DNA is TGTGCCTGTCGGACTTCCGGAGATACGCAGTATTTT.

Here the CDR3 reads CASSPVGTGRISYEQYF. CDR3 in DNA: TGTGCCAGCAGCCCTGTCGGGACAGGGAGAATCTCCTACGAGCAGTACTTC. The rearrangement uses TRBV7-8 and TRBJ2-7, with 9 bases that match TRBD1. CDR3 length: 17 amino acids. Germline assignment: CDR1 SGHVS and CDR2 FQNEAQ. V was pared by 5 bases and J by 0 bases, with 11 bases of the junction left unmatched. The full variable domain, completed using reference TRBV7-8 and TRBJ2-7, is GAGVSQSPRYKVAKRGQDVALRCDPISGHVSLFWYQQALGQGPEFLTYFQNEAQLDKSGLPSDRFFAERPEGSVSTLKIQRTQQEDSAVYLCASSPVGTGRISYEQYFGPGTRLTVT.

The DNA of the CDR3 is TGTGCCAGCAGTTCAATCACAGGGGGTGGTAACTATGGCTACACCTTC. Residues: CASSSITGGGNYGYTF. The chain has TRBV28 and TRBJ1-2; 8 bases are shared with TRBD1. Germline CDR1 and CDR2: MDHEN and SYDVKM. CDR3 length: 16 amino acids. With 4 bases clipped from V and 1 base from J, the junction kept 8 bases outside the gene matches.

J is TRBJ1-3 and V is TRBV6-1; D uncertain. Looked up from germline, CDR1 is MNHNS and CDR2 is SASEGT. The CDR3 is made up of 12 amino acids. The V end was cut by 1 base, the J end by 6 bases, with 4 bases between. The CDR3 loop is CASSEGENTIYF. CDR3 coding DNA: TGTGCCAGCAGTGAAGGAGAAAACACCATATATTTT.